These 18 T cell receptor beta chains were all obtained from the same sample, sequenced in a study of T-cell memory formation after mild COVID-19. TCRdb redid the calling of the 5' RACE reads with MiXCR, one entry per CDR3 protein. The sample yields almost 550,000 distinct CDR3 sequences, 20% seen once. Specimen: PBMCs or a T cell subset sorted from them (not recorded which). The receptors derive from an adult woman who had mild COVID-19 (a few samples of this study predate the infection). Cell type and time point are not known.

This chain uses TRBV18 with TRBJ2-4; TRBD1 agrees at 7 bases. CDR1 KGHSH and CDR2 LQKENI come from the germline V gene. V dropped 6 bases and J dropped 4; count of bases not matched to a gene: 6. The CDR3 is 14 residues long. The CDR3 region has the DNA TGTGCCAGCTCTAACCGGGACAGAAAAAACATTCAGTACTTC. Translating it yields CASSNRDRKNIQYF.

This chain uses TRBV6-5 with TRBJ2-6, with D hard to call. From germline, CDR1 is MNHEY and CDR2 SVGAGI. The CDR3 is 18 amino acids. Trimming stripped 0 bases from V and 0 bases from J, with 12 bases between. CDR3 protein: CASSYSRTVRSGANVLTF. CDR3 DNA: TGTGCCAGCAGTTACTCCCGGACGGTCCGCTCTGGGGCCAACGTCCTGACTTTC.

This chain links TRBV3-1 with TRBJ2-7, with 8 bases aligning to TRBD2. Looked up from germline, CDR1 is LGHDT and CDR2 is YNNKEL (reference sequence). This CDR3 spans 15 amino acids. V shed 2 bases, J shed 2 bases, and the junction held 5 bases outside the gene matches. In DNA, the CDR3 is TGTGCCAGCAGCCAACCAGCGGGAGCCACCTACGAGCAGTACTTC. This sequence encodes CASSQPAGATYEQYF.

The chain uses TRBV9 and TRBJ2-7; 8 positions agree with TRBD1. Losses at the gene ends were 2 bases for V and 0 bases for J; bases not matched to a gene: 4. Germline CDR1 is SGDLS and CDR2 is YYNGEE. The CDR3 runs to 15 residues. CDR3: CASSVRDRSSYEQYF. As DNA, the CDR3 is TGTGCCAGCAGCGTCCGGGACAGGAGCTCCTACGAGCAGTACTTC.

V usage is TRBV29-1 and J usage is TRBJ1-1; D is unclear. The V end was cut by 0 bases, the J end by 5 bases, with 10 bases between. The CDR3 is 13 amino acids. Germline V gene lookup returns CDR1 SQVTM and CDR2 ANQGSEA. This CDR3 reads CSVEDRRGTEAFF. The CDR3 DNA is TGCAGCGTTGAAGATCGCCGGGGAACTGAAGCTTTCTTT.

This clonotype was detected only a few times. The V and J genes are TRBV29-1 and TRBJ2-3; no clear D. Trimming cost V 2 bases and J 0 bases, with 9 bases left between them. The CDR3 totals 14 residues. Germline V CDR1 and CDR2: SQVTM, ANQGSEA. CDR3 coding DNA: TGCAGCGTTGAATCGACCGCTAGCACAGATACGCAGTATTTT. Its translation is CSVESTASTDTQYF.

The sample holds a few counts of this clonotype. The chain's CDR3 is CASSPPGQAREQYF. In nucleotides, the CDR3 is TGTGCCAGCAGTCCTCCGGGACAGGCCCGAGAGCAGTACTTC. This rearrangement joins TRBV27 to TRBJ2-7, with 8 bases lining up with TRBD1. CDR1 MNHEY and CDR2 SMNVEV come from the germline V gene (reference sequence). V shed 5 bases and J 7 bases; nucleotides not matched to a gene: 10. The CDR3 has 14 amino acids.

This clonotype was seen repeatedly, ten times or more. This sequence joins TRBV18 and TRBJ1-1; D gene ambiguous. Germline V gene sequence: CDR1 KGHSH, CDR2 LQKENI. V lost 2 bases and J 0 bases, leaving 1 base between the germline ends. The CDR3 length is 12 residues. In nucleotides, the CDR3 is TGTGCCAGCTCACCATTGAACACTGAAGCTTTCTTT. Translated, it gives CASSPLNTEAFF.

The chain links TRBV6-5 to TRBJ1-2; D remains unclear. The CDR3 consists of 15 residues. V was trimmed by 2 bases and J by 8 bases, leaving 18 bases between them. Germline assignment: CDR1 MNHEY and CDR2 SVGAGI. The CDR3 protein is CASSYGSGNLLGYTF. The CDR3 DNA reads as TGTGCCAGCAGTTACGGGTCAGGAAACCTCCTGGGCTACACCTTC.

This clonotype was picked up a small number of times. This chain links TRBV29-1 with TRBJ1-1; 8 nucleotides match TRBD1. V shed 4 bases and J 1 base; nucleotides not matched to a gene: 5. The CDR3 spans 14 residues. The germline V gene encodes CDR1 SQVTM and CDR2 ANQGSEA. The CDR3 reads CSVVRTGKNTEAFF. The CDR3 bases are TGCAGCGTTGTGAGGACAGGGAAGAACACTGAAGCTTTCTTT.

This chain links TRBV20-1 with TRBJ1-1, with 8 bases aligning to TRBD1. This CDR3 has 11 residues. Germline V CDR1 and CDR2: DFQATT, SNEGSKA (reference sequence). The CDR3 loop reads CSNRGDAEAFF. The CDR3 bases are TGCAGCAACAGGGGGGACGCTGAAGCTTTCTTT.

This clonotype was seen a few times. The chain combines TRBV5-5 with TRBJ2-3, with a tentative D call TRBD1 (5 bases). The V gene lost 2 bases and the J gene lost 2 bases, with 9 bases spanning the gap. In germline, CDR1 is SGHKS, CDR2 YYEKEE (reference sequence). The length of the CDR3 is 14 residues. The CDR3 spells CASSFRQNTDTQYF. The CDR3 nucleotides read TGTGCCAGCAGCTTTAGACAGAACACAGATACGCAGTATTTT.

CDR3 coding DNA: TGTGCCACCAGCAGGACTAATCGGGGGGGCGGAAGCACAGATACGCAGTATTTT. Protein sequence: CATSRTNRGGGSTDTQYF. The chain carries TRBV15 and TRBJ2-3; 8 nucleotides align to TRBD2. The CDR3 totals 18 residues. CDR1 and CDR2 from the germline V gene are LNHNV and YYDKDF (reference sequence). V dropped 3 bases and J dropped 0; count of bases not matched to a gene: 11. Based on the CDR3 plus reference TRBV15 and TRBJ2-3, the full variable domain is DAMVIQNPRYQVTQFGKPVTLSCSQTLNHNVMYWYQQKSSQAPKLLFHYYDKDFNNEADTPDNFQSRRPNTSFCFLDIRSPGLGDTAMYLCATSRTNRGGGSTDTQYFGPGTRLTVL.

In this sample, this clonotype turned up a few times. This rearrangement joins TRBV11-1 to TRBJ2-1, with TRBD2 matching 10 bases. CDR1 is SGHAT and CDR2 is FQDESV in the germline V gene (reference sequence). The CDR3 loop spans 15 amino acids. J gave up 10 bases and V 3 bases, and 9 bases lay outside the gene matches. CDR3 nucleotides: TGTGCCAGCAGCTTTACTAGCGGGGCCATCGGGGAGCAGTTCTTC. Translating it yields CASSFTSGAIGEQFF.

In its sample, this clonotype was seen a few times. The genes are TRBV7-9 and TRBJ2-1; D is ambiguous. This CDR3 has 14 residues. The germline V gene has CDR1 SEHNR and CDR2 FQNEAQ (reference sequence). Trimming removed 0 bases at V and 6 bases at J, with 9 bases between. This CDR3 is CASSLAPAFNEQFF. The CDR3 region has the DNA TGTGCCAGCAGCTTAGCACCTGCCTTCAATGAGCAGTTCTTC.

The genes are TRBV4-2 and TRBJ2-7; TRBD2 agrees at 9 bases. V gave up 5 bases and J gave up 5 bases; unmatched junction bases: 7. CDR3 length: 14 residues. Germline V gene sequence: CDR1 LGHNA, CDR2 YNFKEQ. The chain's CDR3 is CASSWGLADHEQYF. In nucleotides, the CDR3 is TGTGCCAGCAGCTGGGGACTAGCTGATCACGAGCAGTACTTC.

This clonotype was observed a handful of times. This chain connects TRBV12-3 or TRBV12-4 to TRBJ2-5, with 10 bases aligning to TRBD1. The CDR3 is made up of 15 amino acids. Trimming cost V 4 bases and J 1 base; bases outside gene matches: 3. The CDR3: CASSWGQGIQETQYF. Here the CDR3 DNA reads TGTGCCAGCAGTTGGGGACAGGGGATCCAAGAGACCCAGTACTTC.

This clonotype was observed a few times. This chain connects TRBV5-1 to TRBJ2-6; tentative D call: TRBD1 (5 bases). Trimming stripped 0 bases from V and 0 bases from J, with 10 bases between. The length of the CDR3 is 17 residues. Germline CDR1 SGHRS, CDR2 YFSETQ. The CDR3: CASSLDTTDSGANVLTF. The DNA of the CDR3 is TGCGCCAGCAGCTTGGACACGACAGACTCTGGGGCCAACGTCCTGACTTTC. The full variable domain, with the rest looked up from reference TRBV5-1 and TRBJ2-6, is KAGVTQTPRYLIKTRGQQVTLSCSPISGHRSVSWYQQTPGQGLQFLFEYFSETQRNKGNFPGRFSGRQFSNSRSEMNVSTLELGDSALYLCASSLDTTDSGANVLTFGAGSRLTVL.